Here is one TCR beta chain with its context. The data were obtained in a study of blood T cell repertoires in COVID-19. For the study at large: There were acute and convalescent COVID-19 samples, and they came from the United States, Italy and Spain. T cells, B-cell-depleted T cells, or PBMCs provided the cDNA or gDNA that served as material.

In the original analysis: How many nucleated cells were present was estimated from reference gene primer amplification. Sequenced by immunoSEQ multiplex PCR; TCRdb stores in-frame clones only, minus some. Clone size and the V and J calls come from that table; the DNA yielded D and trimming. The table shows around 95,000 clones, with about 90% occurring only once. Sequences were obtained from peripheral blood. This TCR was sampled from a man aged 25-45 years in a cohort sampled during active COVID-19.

This chain's CDR3 is CASSSGLAGGETQYF. Written as DNA, the CDR3 is TGTGCCAGCAGCTCGGGACTAGCGGGGGGGGAGACCCAGTACTTC. The chain couples TRBV5-4 to TRBJ2-5; 16 bases map to TRBD2. The V segment lost 3 bases and the J segment 5 bases; nucleotides outside the gene matches: 1. The CDR3 length is 15 residues. Looked up from germline, CDR1 is SGHNT and CDR2 is YYREEE (reference sequence).